The 10 T cell receptor beta chains given below trace back to one sample, sequenced in a study of human T cells and chemical hapten exposure. Described time point: patch test 1, 2 weeks after DPC sensitization. Sample treatment: therapeutic diphenylcyclopropenone sensitization with weekly scalp DPC. TCRdb re-called the RACE reads with MiXCR, one entry per CDR3 protein. The sample consists of more than 95,000 distinct CDR3 sequences, 9% to 13% of them appearing once. The sample was whole blood, taken in connection with sensitization to the hapten diphenylcyclopropenone (DPC). These receptors all stem from a woman aged 50 to 65 with alopecia areata. Some clones in this sample may be carry-over from other donors' samples.

J is TRBJ2-2 and V is TRBV23-1; 9 nucleotides match TRBD1. TRBV23-1 is reported as an ORF; its role is uncertain. Trimming took 4 bases from V and 6 from J; bases not matched to a gene: 12. The CDR3 covers 17 residues. This chain's CDR3 is CASSRSPWTGASGELFF. The CDR3 DNA sequence: TGCGCCAGCAGTCGTTCTCCGTGGACAGGGGCGTCCGGGGAGCTGTTTTTT.

This clonotype was seen at least ten times. The genes are TRBV6-2 or TRBV6-3 and TRBJ1-5, with a weak D call TRBD1 (6 bases). The CDR3 length is 14 residues. Germline V lookup: CDR1 MNHEY, CDR2 SVGEGT. The V and J ends lost 6 bases and 0 bases respectively, with 9 bases between them. CDR3 loop: CASRGGGSNQPQHF. CDR3 DNA: TGTGCCAGCAGGGGAGGGGGTAGCAATCAGCCCCAGCATTTT.

This clonotype was detected many times. V is TRBV12-2 and J is TRBJ1-6; the table's D call of TRBD1 was not tested on the DNA. TRBV12-2 is shown as a pseudogene. This CDR3 region has 18 residues. CDR3 DNA: TGTGCAAGTCGACCCGGACAGGGCAAGAGCTCCTATAATTCACCCCTCCACTTT. It is translated as CASRPGQGKSSYNSPLHF.

This clonotype was detected ten times or more. The J gene is TRBJ2-5, the V gene TRBV5-1; D may be TRBD1 (5 bases). Germline values: CDR1 SGHRS, CDR2 YFSETQ. The CDR3 consists of 14 residues. Trimming took 2 bases from V and 2 from J, leaving 10 bases between them. Here the CDR3 reads CASSLWGGQETQYF. CDR3 in DNA: TGCGCCAGCAGCTTATGGGGCGGACAAGAGACCCAGTACTTC. The complete variable domain, with remaining parts taken from reference TRBV5-1 and TRBJ2-5, reads KAGVTQTPRYLIKTRGQQVTLSCSPISGHRSVSWYQQTPGQGLQFLFEYFSETQRNKGNFPGRFSGRQFSNSRSEMNVSTLELGDSALYLCASSLWGGQETQYFGPGTRLLVL.

The V and J genes are TRBV6-4 and TRBJ1-1; the D is unclear. Germline V lookup: CDR1 MRHNA, CDR2 SNTAGT. The CDR3 covers 14 residues. V shed 0 bases and J shed 0 bases, with 5 bases lying between them. CDR3 region: CASSDSGMNTEAFF. The CDR3 region has the DNA TGTGCCAGCAGTGACTCAGGAATGAACACTGAAGCTTTCTTT.

This clonotype occurred a few times. J is TRBJ2-1 and V is TRBV29-1; D is unclear. Per germline, CDR1 SQVTM and CDR2 ANQGSEA. The CDR3 has 15 residues. Trimming pared 3 bases from V and 0 bases from J, leaving 12 bases between. The CDR3, as DNA: TGCAGCGTTGACAATAATTGGAGCTCCTACAATGAGCAGTTCTTC. The encoded protein is CSVDNNWSSYNEQFF.

The chain couples TRBV28 to TRBJ2-7, with TRBD2 as a possible D gene (7 bases). From germline, CDR1 is MDHEN and CDR2 SYDVKM. V lost 6 bases and J 4 bases, leaving 19 bases between the germline ends. The CDR3 contains 15 residues. The CDR3 DNA sequence: TGTGCCAGCAGCCCAGCTGCGGGGGCCGTGTACGAGCAGTACTTC. Its translation: CASSPAAGAVYEQYF.

This clonotype was counted between two and nine times. The rearrangement uses TRBV5-1 and TRBJ2-1; 7 bases line up with TRBD1. CDR3 size: 12 residues. In germline, CDR1 is SGHRS, CDR2 YFSETQ. Germline trimming cut 4 bases from V and 12 bases from J; bases unmatched to any gene: 7. CDR3 protein: CASSLDRDGQFF. For the CDR3, the DNA is TGCGCCAGCAGCCTCGACAGGGATGGGCAGTTCTTC.

This clonotype came up many times. The chain links TRBV20-1 to TRBJ2-7, with 8 bases that match TRBD1. The CDR3 is 16 residues long. The germline CDR1 and CDR2 sequences are DFQATT and SNEGSKA (reference sequence). CDR3 DNA: TGCAGCGCCCCCCCGGCAGGGGGCCCCACTGGGTACGAGCAGTACTTC. Amino acids: CSAPPAGGPTGYEQYF.

In its sample, this clonotype was seen many times. The rearrangement uses TRBV2 and TRBJ2-5; 11 positions agree with TRBD1. Unmatched junction bases numbered 4, after V lost 7 bases and J lost 6 bases. The germline gives CDR1 SNHLY, CDR2 FYNNEI. CDR3 size: 13 residues. The CDR3 region has the DNA TGTGCCAGCACCGGGACAGGGGGACAGACCCAGTACTTC. Amino acids: CASTGTGGQTQYF. Full variable domain (missing parts from reference TRBV2 and TRBJ2-5): EPEVTQTPSHQVTQMGQEVILRCVPISNHLYFYWYRQILGQKVEFLVSFYNNEISEKSEIFDDQFSVERPDGSNFTLKIRSTKLEDSAMYFCASTGTGGQTQYFGPGTRLLVL.